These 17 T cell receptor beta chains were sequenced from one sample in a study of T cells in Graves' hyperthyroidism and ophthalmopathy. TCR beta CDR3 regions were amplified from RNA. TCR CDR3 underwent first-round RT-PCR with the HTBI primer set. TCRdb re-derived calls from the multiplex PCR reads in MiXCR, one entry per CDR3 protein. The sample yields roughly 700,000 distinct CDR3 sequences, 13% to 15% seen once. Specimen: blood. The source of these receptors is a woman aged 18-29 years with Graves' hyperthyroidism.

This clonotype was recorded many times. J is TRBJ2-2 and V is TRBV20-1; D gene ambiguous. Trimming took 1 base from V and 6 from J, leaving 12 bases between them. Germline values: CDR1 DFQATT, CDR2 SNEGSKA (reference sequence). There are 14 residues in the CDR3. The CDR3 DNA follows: TGCAGTGCTAGAGGCGCCATAGGGCCCGGGGAGCTGTTTTTT. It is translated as CSARGAIGPGELFF.

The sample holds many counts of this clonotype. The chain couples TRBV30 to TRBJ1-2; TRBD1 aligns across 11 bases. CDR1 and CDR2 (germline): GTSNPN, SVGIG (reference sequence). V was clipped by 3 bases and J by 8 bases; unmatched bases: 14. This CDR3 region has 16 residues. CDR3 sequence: CAWRTPGQGVIWGYTF. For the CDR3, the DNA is TGTGCCTGGAGGACACCGGGACAGGGGGTTATTTGGGGCTACACCTTC.

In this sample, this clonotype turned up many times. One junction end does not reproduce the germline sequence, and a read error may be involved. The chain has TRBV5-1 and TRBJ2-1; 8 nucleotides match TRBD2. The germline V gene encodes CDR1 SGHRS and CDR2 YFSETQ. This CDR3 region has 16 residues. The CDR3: CASSLGGGSSYNEQFF. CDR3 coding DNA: TGTGCCAGCAGCTTAGGCGGGGGGAGCTCCTACAATGAGCAGTTCTTC.

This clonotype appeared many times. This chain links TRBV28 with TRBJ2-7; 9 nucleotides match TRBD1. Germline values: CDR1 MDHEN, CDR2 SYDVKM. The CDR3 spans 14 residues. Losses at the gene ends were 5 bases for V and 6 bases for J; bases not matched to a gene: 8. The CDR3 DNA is TGTGCCAGCAGTAAAACAGGGGGCCGAAGCGAGCAGTACTTC. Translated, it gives CASSKTGGRSEQYF.

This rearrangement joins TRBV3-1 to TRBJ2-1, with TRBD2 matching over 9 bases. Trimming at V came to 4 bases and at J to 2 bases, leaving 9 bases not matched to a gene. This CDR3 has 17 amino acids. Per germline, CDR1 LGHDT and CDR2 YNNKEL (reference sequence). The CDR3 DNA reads TGTGCCAGCAGCCTGTTCCTCCTAGCGGGGACCTACAATGAGCAGTTCTTC. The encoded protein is CASSLFLLAGTYNEQFF.

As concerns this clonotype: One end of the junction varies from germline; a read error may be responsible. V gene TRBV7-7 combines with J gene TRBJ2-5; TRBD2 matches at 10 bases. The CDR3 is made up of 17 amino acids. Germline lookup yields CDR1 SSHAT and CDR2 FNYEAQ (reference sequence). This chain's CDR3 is CASSFGRLAGVRETQYF. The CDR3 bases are TGTGCTAGCAGCTTCGGGCGGCTAGCGGGAGTTAGAGAGACCCAGTACTTC.

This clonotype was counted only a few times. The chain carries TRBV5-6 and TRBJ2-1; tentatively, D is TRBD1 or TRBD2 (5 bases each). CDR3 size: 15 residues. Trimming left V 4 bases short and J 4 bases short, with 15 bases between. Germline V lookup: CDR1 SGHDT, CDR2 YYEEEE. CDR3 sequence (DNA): TGTGCCAGCAGCCCCCGGGACCTTAATTACAATGAGCAGTTCTTC. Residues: CASSPRDLNYNEQFF.

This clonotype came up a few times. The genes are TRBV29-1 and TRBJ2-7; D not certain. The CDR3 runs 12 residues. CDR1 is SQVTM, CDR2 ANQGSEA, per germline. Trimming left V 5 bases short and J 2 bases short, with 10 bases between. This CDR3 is CSVSDGPYEQYF. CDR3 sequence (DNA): TGCAGCGTTTCAGACGGACCCTACGAGCAGTACTTC.

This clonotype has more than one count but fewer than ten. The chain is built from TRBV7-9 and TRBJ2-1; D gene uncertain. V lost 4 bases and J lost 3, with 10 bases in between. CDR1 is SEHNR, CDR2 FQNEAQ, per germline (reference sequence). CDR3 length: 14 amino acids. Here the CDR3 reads CASSSRRIYNEQFF. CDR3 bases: TGTGCCAGCAGCTCACGGCGAATCTACAATGAGCAGTTCTTC.

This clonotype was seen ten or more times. Here the CDR3 DNA reads TGTGCCAGCAGTTTAAAGTCAATATCGGCCAGGGGGTGGGAAAACATTCAGTACTTC. Translated, it gives CASSLKSISARGWENIQYF. The chain recombines TRBV12-3 or TRBV12-4 with TRBJ2-4; 7 bases line up with TRBD1. This CDR3 is built from 19 residues. Trimming cost V 2 bases and J 5 bases; bases outside gene matches: 18.

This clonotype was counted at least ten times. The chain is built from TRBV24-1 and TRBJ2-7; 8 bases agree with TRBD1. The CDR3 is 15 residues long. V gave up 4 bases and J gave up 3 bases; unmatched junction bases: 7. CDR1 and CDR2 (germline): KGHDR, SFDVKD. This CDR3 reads CATSDPGTGHYEQYF. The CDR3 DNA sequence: TGTGCCACCAGTGACCCCGGGACAGGCCACTACGAGCAGTACTTC.

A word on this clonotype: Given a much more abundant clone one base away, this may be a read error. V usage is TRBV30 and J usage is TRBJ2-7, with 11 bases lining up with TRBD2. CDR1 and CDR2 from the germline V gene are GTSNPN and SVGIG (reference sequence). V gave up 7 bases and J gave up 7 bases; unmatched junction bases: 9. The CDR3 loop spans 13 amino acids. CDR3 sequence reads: CASTSGSGNEQYF. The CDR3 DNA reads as TGTGCCTCAACTAGCGGGAGTGGTAATGAGCAGTACTTC. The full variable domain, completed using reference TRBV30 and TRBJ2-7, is SQTIHQWPATLVQPVGSPLSLECTVEGTSNPNLYWYRQAAGRGLQLLFYSVGIGQISSEVPQNLSASRPQDRQFILSSKKLLLSDSGFYLCASTSGSGNEQYFGPGTRLTVT.

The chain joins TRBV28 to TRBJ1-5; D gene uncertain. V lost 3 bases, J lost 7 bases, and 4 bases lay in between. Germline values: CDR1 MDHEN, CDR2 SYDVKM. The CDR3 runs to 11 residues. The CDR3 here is CASSFPQPQHF. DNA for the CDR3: TGTGCCAGCAGTTTCCCCCAGCCCCAGCATTTT. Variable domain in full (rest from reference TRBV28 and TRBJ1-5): DVKVTQSSRYLVKRTGEKVFLECVQDMDHENMFWYRQDPGLGLRLIYFSYDVKMKEKGDIPEGYSVSREKKERFSLILESASTNQTSMYLCASSFPQPQHFGDGTRLSIL.

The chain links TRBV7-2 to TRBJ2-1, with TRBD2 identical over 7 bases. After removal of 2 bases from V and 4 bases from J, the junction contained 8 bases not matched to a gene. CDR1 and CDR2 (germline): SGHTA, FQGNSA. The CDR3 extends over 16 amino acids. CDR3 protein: CASSLLGEGGYNEQFF. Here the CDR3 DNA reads TGTGCCAGCAGCTTATTAGGGGAGGGCGGATACAATGAGCAGTTCTTC.

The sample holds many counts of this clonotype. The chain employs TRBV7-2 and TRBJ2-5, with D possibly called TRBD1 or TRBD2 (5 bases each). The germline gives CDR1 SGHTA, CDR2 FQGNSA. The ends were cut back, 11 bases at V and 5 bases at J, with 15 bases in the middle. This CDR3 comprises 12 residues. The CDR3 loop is CAASLGRETQYF. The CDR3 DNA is TGTGCCGCATCCCTGGGACGGGAGACCCAGTACTTC. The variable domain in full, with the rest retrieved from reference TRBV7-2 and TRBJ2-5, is GAGVSQSPSNKVTEKGKDVELRCDPISGHTALYWYRQSLGQGLEFLIYFQGNSAPDKSGLPSDRFSAERTGGSVSTLTIQRTQQEDSAVYLCAASLGRETQYFGPGTRLLVL.

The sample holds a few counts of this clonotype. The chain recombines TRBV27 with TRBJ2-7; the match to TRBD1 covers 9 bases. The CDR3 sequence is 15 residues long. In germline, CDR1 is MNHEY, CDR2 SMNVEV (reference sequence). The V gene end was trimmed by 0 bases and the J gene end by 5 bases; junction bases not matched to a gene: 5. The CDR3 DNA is TGTGCCAGCAGTTTATCGGGACAGGGAGGCGACGAGCAGTACTTC. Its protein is CASSLSGQGGDEQYF.

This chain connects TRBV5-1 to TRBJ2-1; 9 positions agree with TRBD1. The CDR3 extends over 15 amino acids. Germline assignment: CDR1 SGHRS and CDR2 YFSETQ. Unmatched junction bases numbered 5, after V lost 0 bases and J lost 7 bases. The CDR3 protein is CASSLGDRVANEQFF. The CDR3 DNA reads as TGCGCCAGCAGCTTGGGGGACAGGGTGGCGAATGAGCAGTTCTTC.